This T cell receptor beta chain is drawn from a study of beta chain features in type 1 diabetes. Overall study: The patient and healthy donor groups were comparable for age, gender and cell yields.

Study results and limitations: There was a moderate but significant shortening of TCRB CDR3s in all four CD4+ subsets of Type 1 diabetes patients. Diminished insertions and augmented deletions at VDJ junctions characterized type 1 diabetes patients.

The isolated RNA, all of it, was reverse transcribed, so expressed TCRB transcripts were what got sequenced. Average reads for naive, central memory and regulatory T cell samples were about 3.7 million. Data came from immunoSEQ multiplex PCR; TCRdb stores just in-frame clones and leaves some out. Of roughly 140,000 clones listed, 10% are singletons. Trimming left V 0 bases short and J 7 bases short, with 7 bases between. This CDR3 region has 13 residues. The germline V gene has CDR1 SGHAT and CDR2 FQNNGV. Comments on this clone: Its antigen remains unknown.

Sequenced input: central memory CD4+ T cells from blood. The TCR was taken from a man aged 30 to 45 with type 1 diabetes. J is TRBJ2-1 and V is TRBV11-2; D gene unclear. The CDR3 region is CASSLDRVNEQFF. The CDR3 nucleotides read TGTGCCAGCAGCTTAGATCGGGTGAATGAGCAGTTCTTC.